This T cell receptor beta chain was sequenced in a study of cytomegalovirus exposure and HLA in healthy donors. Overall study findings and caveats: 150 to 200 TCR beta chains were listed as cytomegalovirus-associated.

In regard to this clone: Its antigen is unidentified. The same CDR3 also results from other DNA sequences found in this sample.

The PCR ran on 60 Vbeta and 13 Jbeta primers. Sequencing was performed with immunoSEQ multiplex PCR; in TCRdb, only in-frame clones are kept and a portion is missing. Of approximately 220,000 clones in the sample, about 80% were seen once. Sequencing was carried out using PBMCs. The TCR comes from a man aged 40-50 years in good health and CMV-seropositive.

CDR3 in amino acids: CAWSGGGETQYF. In nucleotides, the CDR3 is TGTGCCTGGAGTGGGGGGGGTGAGACCCAGTACTTC. This chain connects TRBV30 to TRBJ2-5, with TRBD2 matching 7 bases. V trimming: 1 base; J trimming: 5 bases; junction bases outside the gene matches: 1. Germline V gene lookup returns CDR1 GTSNPN and CDR2 SVGIG (reference sequence). This CDR3 has 12 residues.